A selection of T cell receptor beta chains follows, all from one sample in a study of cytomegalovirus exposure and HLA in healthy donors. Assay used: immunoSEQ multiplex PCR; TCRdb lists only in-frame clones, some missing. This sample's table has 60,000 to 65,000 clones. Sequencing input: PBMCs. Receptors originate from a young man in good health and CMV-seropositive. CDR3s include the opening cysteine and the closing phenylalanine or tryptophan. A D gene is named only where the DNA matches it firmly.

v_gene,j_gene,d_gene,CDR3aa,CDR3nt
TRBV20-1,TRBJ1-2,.,CSASVPYTF,TGCAGTGCTAGCGTCCCCTACACCTTC
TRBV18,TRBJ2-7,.,CASSPPGFQEASYEQYF,TGTGCCAGCTCACCACCGGGTTTCCAAGAGGCGTCCTACGAGCAGTACTTC
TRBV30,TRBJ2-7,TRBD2,CAWSVWGGYEQYF,TGTGCCTGGAGTGTTTGGGGGGGCTACGAGCAGTACTTC
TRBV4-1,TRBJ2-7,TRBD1,CASSQDNRDSLYEQYF,TGCGCCAGCAGCCAAGACAACCGGGACAGTTTGTACGAGCAGTACTTC
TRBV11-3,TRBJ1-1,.,CASSLGAGSTEAFF,TGTGCCAGCAGTTTAGGGGCGGGGAGCACTGAAGCTTTCTTT
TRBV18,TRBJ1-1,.,CASSLPGVDTEDFF,TGTGCCAGCTCACTTCCCGGGGTAGACACTGAAGATTTCTTT
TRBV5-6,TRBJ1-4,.,CASSPVFGEKLFF,TGTGCCAGCAGTCCCGTCTTCGGTGAAAAACTGTTTTTT
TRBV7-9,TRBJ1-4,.,CASSLGTGNPPREKLFF,TGTGCCAGCAGCTTGGGCACCGGGAACCCCCCGCGCGAAAAACTGTTTTTT
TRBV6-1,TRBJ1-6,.,CASSDFRTYLPPLHF,TGTGCCAGCAGTGATTTTCGGACATATCTGCCACCCCTCCACTTT
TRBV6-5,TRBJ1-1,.,CASRLQGGEAFF,TGTGCCAGCAGACTACAGGGTGGGGAAGCTTTCTTT
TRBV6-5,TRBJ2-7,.,CASRRRGQSSYEQYF,TGTGCCAGCAGGCGAAGGGGACAAAGCTCCTACGAGCAGTACTTC
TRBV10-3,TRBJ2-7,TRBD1,CAISDRQGSYEQYF,TGTGCCATCAGTGATAGACAGGGGTCCTACGAGCAGTACTTC
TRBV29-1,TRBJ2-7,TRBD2,CSVVERGVNGEQYF,TGCAGCGTTGTGGAGCGGGGGGTTAACGGCGAGCAGTACTTC
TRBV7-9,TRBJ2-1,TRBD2,CASSLGFSGREQFF,TGTGCCAGCAGCTTGGGATTTTCCGGGAGGGAACAGTTCTTC
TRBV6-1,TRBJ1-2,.,CASNTRGGEVSGYTF,TGTGCCAGCAACACAAGGGGGGGAGAAGTATCTGGCTACACCTTC
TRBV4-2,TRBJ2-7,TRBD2,CASSQREGYEQYF,TGTGCCAGCAGCCAACGGGAGGGCTACGAGCAGTACTTC
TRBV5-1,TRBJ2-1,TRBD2,CASSVTSGGANEQFF,TGCGCCAGCAGCGTTACTAGCGGGGGGGCCAATGAGCAGTTCTTC
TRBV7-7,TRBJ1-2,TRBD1,CASSGRDRVPNYGYTF,TGTGCTAGCAGCGGACGGGACAGGGTTCCTAACTATGGCTACACCTTC
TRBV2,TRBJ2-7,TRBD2,CASTQRGTNSYEQYF,TGTGCCAGCACCCAGCGGGGCACCAATTCCTACGAGCAGTACTTC
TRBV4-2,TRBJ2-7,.,CASSQVGYEQYF,TGTGCCAGCAGCCAAGTCGGGTACGAGCAGTACTTC
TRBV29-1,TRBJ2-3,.,CSVEAPGGTDTQYF,TGCAGCGTTGAAGCTCCAGGGGGCACAGATACGCAGTATTTT
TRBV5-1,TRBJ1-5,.,CASSLSGQGFQHQHF,TGCGCCAGCAGCTTGTCGGGACAAGGGTTTCAGCACCAGCATTTT
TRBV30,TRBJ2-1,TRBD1,CAWSKGTGANEQFF,TGTGCCTGGAGTAAGGGGACAGGGGCCAATGAGCAGTTCTTC
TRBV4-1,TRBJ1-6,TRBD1,CASSGQGVTNSPLHF,TGCGCCAGCAGCGGACAGGGGGTTACTAATTCACCCCTACACTTT
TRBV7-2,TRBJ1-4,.,CASSTDRIRANEKLFF,TGTGCCAGCAGCACCGACAGGATTAGAGCTAATGAAAAACTGTTTTTT
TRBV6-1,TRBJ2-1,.,CASSEAPGAGDEQFF,TGTGCCAGCAGTGAAGCCCCCGGCGCAGGCGATGAGCAGTTCTTC
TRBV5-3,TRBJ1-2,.,CARSSDSTGYTF,TGTGCCAGAAGCTCGGACAGTACGGGCTACACCTTC
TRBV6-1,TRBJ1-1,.,CASKRRTEAFF,TGTGCCAGCAAGAGGAGAACTGAAGCTTTCTTT
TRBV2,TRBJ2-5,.,CASSEDRNQETQYF,TGTGCCAGCAGTGAAGACAGAAACCAAGAGACCCAGTACTTC
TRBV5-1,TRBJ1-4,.,CASSSPQDGKLFF,TGCGCCAGCAGCTCTCCACAGGACGGAAAACTGTTTTTT
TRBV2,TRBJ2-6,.,CASSERGANVLTF,TGTGCCAGCAGTGAACGGGGGGCCAACGTCCTGACTTTC
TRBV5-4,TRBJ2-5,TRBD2,CASSLLGLADQETQYF,TGTGCCAGCAGCTTGCTAGGACTAGCGGACCAAGAGACCCAGTACTTC
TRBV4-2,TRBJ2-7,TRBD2,CASSLTGLNYEQYF,TGTGCCAGCAGCCTGACGGGACTAAACTACGAGCAGTACTTC
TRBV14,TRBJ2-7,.,CASSQSALGGEQYF,TGTGCCAGCAGCCAGTCCGCTTTGGGGGGCGAGCAGTACTTC
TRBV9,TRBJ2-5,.,CASSLGAGTQYF,TGTGCCAGCAGCCTAGGAGCGGGGACCCAGTACTTC
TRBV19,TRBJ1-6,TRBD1,CATQTGTENYSPLHF,TGTGCCACCCAGACCGGGACAGAGAACTATTCACCCCTACACTTT
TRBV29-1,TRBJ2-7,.,CSVGGMEGSSYEQYF,TGCAGCGTGGGGGGAATGGAAGGCAGCTCCTACGAGCAGTACTTC
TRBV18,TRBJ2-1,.,CASSPPAPEQFF,TGTGCCAGCTCACCACCGGCCCCCGAGCAGTTCTTC
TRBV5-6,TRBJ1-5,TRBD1,CASSSTGDRQPQHF,TGTGCCAGCAGCTCGACAGGGGATCGTCAGCCCCAGCATTTT
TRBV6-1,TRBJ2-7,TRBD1,CASSRGQNYEQYF,TGTGCCAGCAGTAGGGGACAGAACTACGAGCAGTACTTC
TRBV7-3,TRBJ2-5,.,CASSQSGIQETQYF,TGTGCCAGCAGCCAATCAGGGATCCAAGAGACCCAGTACTTC
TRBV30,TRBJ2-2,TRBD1,CAGTGETGELFF,TGTGCCGGGACAGGGGAAACCGGGGAGCTGTTTTTT
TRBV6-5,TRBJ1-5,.,CASSFRYNQPQHF,TGTGCCAGCAGTTTTAGATACAATCAGCCCCAGCATTTT
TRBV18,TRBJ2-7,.,CASSPSTGLSEQYF,TGTGCCAGCTCACCATCGACAGGCTTAAGCGAGCAGTACTTC
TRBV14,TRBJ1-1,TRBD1,CASSLYGTGGPSTEAFF,TGTGCCAGCAGCCTTTACGGGACAGGGGGCCCCAGCACTGAAGCTTTCTTT
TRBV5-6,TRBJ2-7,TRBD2,CASSQITGLAGYAYEQYF,TGTGCCAGCAGCCAAATAACCGGACTAGCGGGATATGCCTACGAGCAGTACTTC
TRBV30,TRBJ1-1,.,CAGSFGVSPITEAFF,TGTGCCGGGAGCTTTGGAGTCAGTCCGATCACTGAAGCTTTCTTT
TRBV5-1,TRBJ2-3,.,CASSLVRDTQYF,TGCGCCAGCAGCTTGGTGCGGGATACGCAGTATTTT
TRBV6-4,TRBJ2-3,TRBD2,CASSETSGGTDTQYF,TGTGCCAGCAGTGAGACTAGCGGGGGCACAGATACGCAGTATTTT
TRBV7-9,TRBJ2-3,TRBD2,CASSSPGGEGIDTQYF,TGTGCCAGCAGCTCCCCGGGGGGGGAAGGGATAGATACGCAGTATTTT
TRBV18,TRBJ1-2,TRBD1,CASSPGTDHGYTF,TGTGCCAGCTCACCCGGGACAGATCATGGCTACACCTTC
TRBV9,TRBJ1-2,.,CASSPVGGRRTF,TGTGCCAGCAGCCCGGTGGGAGGGCGCAGGACCTTC
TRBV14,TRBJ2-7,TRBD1,CASSQDWDRSSYEQYF,TGTGCCAGCAGCCAAGATTGGGACAGAAGCTCCTACGAGCAGTACTTC
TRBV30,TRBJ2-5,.,CAWGVQGPETQYF,TGTGCCTGGGGGGTACAGGGTCCGGAGACCCAGTACTTC
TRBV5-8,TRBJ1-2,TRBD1,CASSLTGDGRGYTF,TGTGCCAGCAGCTTGACAGGGGATGGACGTGGCTACACCTTC